This T cell receptor beta chain was profiled in a study of shared clonotypes between healthy human individuals. Looking at the study overall: Three plates were used per donor for CD4 naive, three for CD4 memory, two for CD8 naive and one for CD8 memory. Study-wide results and caveats: Sample collection involved blood only; tissue repertoires are likely different. The study generally estimated greater richness for naive than memory subsets.

Concerning this clone itself: Its specificity is not known. The junction departs from the called germline gene at one end, perhaps through a read error.

Per the original methods: Junction-only sequences produced by ImmunoSEQ had no quality scores, so filtering differed. Clones were sequenced by immunoSEQ multiplex PCR, and TCRdb holds only the in-frame ones, with some missing. For V, J and clone size, that table is used; D and trimming come from the DNA. The profile covers 950,000 to 1,300,000 clones, with around 74% appearing a single time and 1.4% taken by the ten largest. This CDR3 is 14 amino acids long. Germline values: CDR1 SSHAT, CDR2 FNYEAQ (reference sequence). The V call is TRBV7-7, the J call TRBJ2-5; weak D call: TRBD2 (5 bases). The sequence was obtained from a man in his late teens or twenties in good health. Material for sequencing was memory CD4+ T cells sorted from blood. The subset is: CD45RA-negative fraction. CDR3 region: CASSLYGMGETQYF. CDR3 sequence (DNA): TGTGCTAGCAGCTTATACGGGATGGGAGAGACCCAGTACTTC.